The clone carrying this T cell receptor (beta chain) has a single count. Germline loops: CDR1 MNHNY, CDR2 SVGAGI (reference sequence). With 7 bases clipped from V and 8 bases from J, the junction kept 10 bases outside the gene matches. The CDR3 is 13 residues long. Libraries were prepared by immunoSEQ multiplex PCR; TCRdb keeps only in-frame clonotypes and omits some of them. The profile shows approximately 66,000 clones, approximately 88% of them singletons. This sample was included in a study of OX40 agonist ivuxolimab in advanced cancers. Whole-study context: Every patient in dose escalation had hepatocellular carcinoma, melanoma, renal cell or head and neck cancer.

The receptor was derived from an adult with an advanced solid tumor such as melanoma, head and neck, liver or kidney cancer. Specimen: CD4+ or CD8+ T cells sorted from blood, collected in a trial of the OX40 agonist ivuxolimab. The chain links TRBV6-6 to TRBJ1-2, with 7 bases that match TRBD1. The CDR3 here is CASTGDSLLGYTF. CDR3 DNA: TGTGCCAGCACCGGGGACAGCCTACTCGGCTACACCTTC.